A selection of T cell receptor beta chains follows, all from one sample in a study of shared clonotypes between healthy human individuals. Repertoires were generated with immunoSEQ multiplex PCR, while TCRdb's copy carries only in-frame clones and drops some. The profile covers over a million clones, with more than 75% appearing a single time and roughly 0.61% taken by the ten largest. Material: memory CD4+ T cells from PBMCs. The receptors come from a man between 18 and 29 years old in good health. Some clones in this sample may be carry-over from other donors' samples. Both conserved end residues are part of each CDR3. The order of the fields is clone size, J gene, V gene, D gene, CDR3 DNA, CDR3 protein. The D gene is left open where the match is weak. Size is stated for part of the rows, as once, few or many counts, or as a class when the clone is expanded.

>-|TRBJ2-1|TRBV6-1|-
TGTGCCAGCAGTGTTGGGCTCCCCTCCTACAATGAGCAGTTCTTC
CASSVGLPSYNEQFF
>-|TRBJ2-2|TRBV4-2|-
TGTGCCAGCAGCCAAGGGGATAGCGGACACACCGGGGAGCTGTTTTTT
CASSQGDSGHTGELFF
>few|TRBJ2-5|TRBV9|-
TGTGCCAGCAGCGTAGGACGGAGTGGGGGGAGCGACCAAGAGACCCAGTACTTC
CASSVGRSGGSDQETQYF
>-|TRBJ1-5|TRBV6-5|TRBD1
TGTGCCAGCAGTTACTCCTATACAGGGGACCAGCCCCAGCATTTT
CASSYSYTGDQPQHF
>-|TRBJ1-1|TRBV7-3|-
TGTGCCAGCAGCTTAACGGGTTGGACGGATGCTTTCTTT
CASSLTGWTDAFF
>-|TRBJ2-5|TRBV28|-
TGTGCCAGCAGACCGAGTCCGCCCCAAGAGACCCAGTACTTC
CASRPSPPQETQYF
>-|TRBJ2-1|TRBV29-1|TRBD2
TGCAGCGTTGGGGGGACTAGCGGGACGAGCTCCTACAATGAGCAGTTCTTC
CSVGGTSGTSSYNEQFF
>-|TRBJ2-5|TRBV6-6|TRBD2
TGTGCCAGCAAACTAGCGGGAGGAGAGACCCAGTACTTC
CASKLAGGETQYF
>-|TRBJ2-5|TRBV6-4|TRBD2
TGTGCCAGCAGTGAGCGGGAGACGGAGACCCAGTACTTC
CASSERETETQYF
>few|TRBJ1-2|TRBV19|-
TGTGCCAGTAGTCTTCCGAACAGGGACACCTACTACACCTTC
CASSLPNRDTYYTF
>-|TRBJ2-5|TRBV7-6|-
TGTGCCAGCAGCCCCCTGGGAGGGGGTGGAGAGACCCAGTACTTC
CASSPLGGGGETQYF
>once|TRBJ2-1|TRBV7-2|TRBD2
TGTGCCAGCAGCTTAGCGGGGACTAGCGGGGGTCGGAATGAGCAGTTCTTC
CASSLAGTSGGRNEQFF
>once|TRBJ2-2|TRBV20-1|-
TGCAGTGCGAGGAGAGCCGGGGAGCTGTTTTTT
CSARRAGELFF
>-|TRBJ2-5|TRBV7-3|TRBD1
TGTGCCAGCAGTAGGGGGCTGGGAGAGACCCAGTACTTC
CASSRGLGETQYF
>-|TRBJ2-1|TRBV11-2|TRBD2
TGTGCCAGCAGCCTAAGCGGGAGTAACTATGAGCAGTTCTTC
CASSLSGSNYEQFF
>few|TRBJ2-5|TRBV7-6|-
TGTGCCAGCAGCCTTTTACGGTCGGGGGCACAAGAGACCCAGTACTTC
CASSLLRSGAQETQYF
>once|TRBJ2-1|TRBV6-1|-
TGTGCCAGCAGTGGGGCCTATTCCTACAATGAGCAGTTCTTC
CASSGAYSYNEQFF
>-|TRBJ1-1|TRBV7-9|TRBD1
TGTGCCAGCAGCTTAAGACAGGGCGTCCGAGCTTTCTTT
CASSLRQGVRAFF
>-|TRBJ2-3|TRBV2|TRBD2
TGTGCCAGCAGTGGTCTAGCGGGACGCACAGATACGCAGTATTTT
CASSGLAGRTDTQYF
>many|TRBJ2-7|TRBV11-2|-
TGTGCCAGCAGCTTAGACGGGGTGGGGGAGCAGTACTTC
CASSLDGVGEQYF
>-|TRBJ2-5|TRBV6-5|TRBD2
TGTGCGTCCGGGAGGGACCAAGAGACCCAGTACTTC
CASGRDQETQYF
>-|TRBJ1-1|TRBV28|-
TGTGCCAGCAAAAAGGTTCTCATGAACACTGAAGCTTTCTTT
CASKKVLMNTEAFF
>-|TRBJ1-1|TRBV7-3|TRBD1
TGTGCCAGCAGCCCAAATCCCCCAGGGACAGGGAACACTGAAGCTTTCTTT
CASSPNPPGTGNTEAFF
>-|TRBJ2-3|TRBV7-2|-
TGTGCCAGCAGCTCGGCCAGCACAGATACGCAGTATTTT
CASSSASTDTQYF
>-|TRBJ2-5|TRBV5-1|-
TGCGCCAGCAGCTTGGAGTCGCGGGGTACGGAGACCCAGTACTTC
CASSLESRGTETQYF
>-|TRBJ2-7|TRBV29-1|-
TGCAGCGTTAGAGACCCCTCCTCCTACGAGCAGTACTTC
CSVRDPSSYEQYF
>-|TRBJ1-1|TRBV29-1|-
TGCAGCGTCCGACAGGTTGTGAACACTGAAGCTTTCTTT
CSVRQVVNTEAFF
>-|TRBJ1-2|TRBV19|-
TGTGCCAGTAGTATCCCGGGACGGCCTTATGGCTACACCTTC
CASSIPGRPYGYTF
>-|TRBJ1-5|TRBV6-6|-
TGTGCCAGCAGTTACGCTTCAGGGCTGAGCAATCAGCCCCAGCATTTT
CASSYASGLSNQPQHF
>-|TRBJ1-1|TRBV19|-
TGTGCCAGTAGTATAGCCCGACAGATGAACACTGAAGCTTTCTTT
CASSIARQMNTEAFF
>-|TRBJ2-5|TRBV29-1|TRBD1
TGCAGCGTTGAAGAGGCCAGGGGGCAGGAGACCCAGTACTTC
CSVEEARGQETQYF
>many|TRBJ2-1|TRBV5-4|-
TGTGCCAGCAGTGGCGTGGACACCTACAATGAGCAGTTCTTC
CASSGVDTYNEQFF
>once|TRBJ1-2|TRBV30|-
TGTGCCTGCACAGGGTGGGCCTATGGCTACACCTTC
CACTGWAYGYTF
>-|TRBJ2-7|TRBV10-3|TRBD1
TGTGCCACCCAACGGACAGGGGATAACGAGCAGTACTTC
CATQRTGDNEQYF
>-|TRBJ2-1|TRBV5-4|-
TGTGCCAGCAGGACAGGTGGTATTGGCGTCCACAATGAGCAGTTCTTC
CASRTGGIGVHNEQFF
>few|TRBJ1-2|TRBV6-1|-
TGTGCCAGCAGTGAAGAATCAATGTGGGGGCGCCGGGGCTACACCTTC
CASSEESMWGRRGYTF
>-|TRBJ2-1|TRBV19|-
TGTGCCAGTAGTCCTCGAGGTTACAATGAGCAGTTCTTC
CASSPRGYNEQFF
>-|TRBJ1-6|TRBV2|TRBD1
TGTGCCAGCAGTGATGGACAGGGAGAGCCACCCCTCCACTTT
CASSDGQGEPPLHF
>-|TRBJ1-2|TRBV7-3|-
TGTGCCAGCAGCCAGGACGGGGGAGCTAACTATGGCTACACCTTC
CASSQDGGANYGYTF
>-|TRBJ1-1|TRBV5-1|-
TGCGCCAGCAGGCGGAGTGGGGCCTTCGATGAAGCTTTCTTT
CASRRSGAFDEAFF
>-|TRBJ1-4|TRBV30|-
TGTGCCTGGACCAAGCAGACTAATGAAAAACTGTTTTTT
CAWTKQTNEKLFF
>-|TRBJ2-7|TRBV5-4|-
TGTGCCAGCAGTCCCGTAACAGGGTCCGAGCAGTACTTC
CASSPVTGSEQYF
>few|TRBJ2-7|TRBV11-2|-
TGTGCCAGCAGCTCCCCCGGCTTCTACGAGCAGTACTTC
CASSSPGFYEQYF
>-|TRBJ2-7|TRBV30|-
TGTGCCTGTTTTAGGACAGCCTACGAGCAGTACTTC
CACFRTAYEQYF
>-|TRBJ2-7|TRBV6-6|-
TGTGCCAGCAAGGAAAGGGGCGGCTCCTACGAGCAGTACTTC
CASKERGGSYEQYF
>-|TRBJ2-7|TRBV5-1|TRBD2
TGCGCCAGCAGCCCGGGGACTAGCGGGAGGAACGAGCAGTACTTC
CASSPGTSGRNEQYF
>-|TRBJ1-1|TRBV9|TRBD1
TGTGCCAGCAGCCCCACTGGACAGGGTGGGACTGAAGCTTTCTTT
CASSPTGQGGTEAFF
>-|TRBJ2-5|TRBV6-5|TRBD1
TGTGCCAGCAGGGGACAGTCGAGGGAGACCCAGTACTTC
CASRGQSRETQYF
>-|TRBJ2-7|TRBV6-6|-
TGTGCCAGCACTGAGGGTACAGAGCCCTCCTACGAGCAGTACTTC
CASTEGTEPSYEQYF
>-|TRBJ1-1|TRBV4-1|TRBD1
TGCGCCAGCAGCCAGGTCGGACAGGGAGTCACTGAAGCTTTCTTT
CASSQVGQGVTEAFF
>-|TRBJ2-3|TRBV11-3|-
TGTGCCAGCAGCTTACACGGACGGGACACTGATACGCAGTATTTT
CASSLHGRDTDTQYF
>-|TRBJ2-1|TRBV29-1|-
TGCAGCGGAGGTCAGGATGAGCAGTTCTTC
CSGGQDEQFF
>-|TRBJ2-6|TRBV18|TRBD1
TGTGCCAGCTCACCAATAACCGGGACAGGGCCCTCTGGGGCCAACGTCCTGACTTTC
CASSPITGTGPSGANVLTF